This T cell receptor beta chain is drawn from a study of tumor-infiltrating lymphocytes in primary liver carcinoma. Overall study findings and caveats: Samples were bulk unsorted, so CD4+ and CD8+ repertoires were not compared.

The germline V gene encodes CDR1 MNHNY and CDR2 SVGAGI (reference sequence). CDR3 size: 17 residues. V was trimmed by 4 bases and J by 0 bases, leaving 18 bases between them. Unsorted whole blood yielded blood RNA, and germline DNA was extracted as well. Concerning this clonotype itself: Its antigen is not identified. Since a much larger clone is just one base distant, this may be a read error.

A constant-region primer primed TCR beta cDNA synthesis from about 530 ng of total RNA. Slightly modified ARM-PCR with three nested multiplex PCR rounds yielded TCR beta libraries. Use of TRBV1-TRBV30 forward primers with a C-beta reverse primer characterized the first two PCR rounds, which lasted about 11 cycles each. In TCRdb, the multiplex PCR reads were re-called with MiXCR into one record per CDR3 protein. Among about 200,000 distinct CDR3 sequences listed, roughly two thirds were seen once. The specimen was peripheral blood. The clonotype was recovered from a woman aged 60-75 years with primary liver carcinoma and hepatitis B virus infection. The rearrangement joins TRBV6-6 to TRBJ1-2; D unclear. The CDR3 DNA reads TGTGCCAGCAGTTCCTCCAGGACCGGGCTAGCTAACTATGGCTACACCTTC. It encodes CASSSSRTGLANYGYTF.